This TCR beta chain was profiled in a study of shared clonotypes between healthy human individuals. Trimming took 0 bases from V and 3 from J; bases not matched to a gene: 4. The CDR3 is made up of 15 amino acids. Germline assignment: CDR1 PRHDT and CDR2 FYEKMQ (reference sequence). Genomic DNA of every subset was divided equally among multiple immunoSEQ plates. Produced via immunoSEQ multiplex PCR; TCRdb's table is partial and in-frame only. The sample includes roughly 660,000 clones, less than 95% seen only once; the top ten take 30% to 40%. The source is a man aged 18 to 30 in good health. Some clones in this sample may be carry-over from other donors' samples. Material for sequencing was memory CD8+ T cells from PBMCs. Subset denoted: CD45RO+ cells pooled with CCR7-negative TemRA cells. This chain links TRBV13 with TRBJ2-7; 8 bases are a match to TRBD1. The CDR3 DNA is TGTGCCAGCAGCTTAGGGGGACAGGCCCACTACGAGCAGTACTTC. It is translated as CASSLGGQAHYEQYF.